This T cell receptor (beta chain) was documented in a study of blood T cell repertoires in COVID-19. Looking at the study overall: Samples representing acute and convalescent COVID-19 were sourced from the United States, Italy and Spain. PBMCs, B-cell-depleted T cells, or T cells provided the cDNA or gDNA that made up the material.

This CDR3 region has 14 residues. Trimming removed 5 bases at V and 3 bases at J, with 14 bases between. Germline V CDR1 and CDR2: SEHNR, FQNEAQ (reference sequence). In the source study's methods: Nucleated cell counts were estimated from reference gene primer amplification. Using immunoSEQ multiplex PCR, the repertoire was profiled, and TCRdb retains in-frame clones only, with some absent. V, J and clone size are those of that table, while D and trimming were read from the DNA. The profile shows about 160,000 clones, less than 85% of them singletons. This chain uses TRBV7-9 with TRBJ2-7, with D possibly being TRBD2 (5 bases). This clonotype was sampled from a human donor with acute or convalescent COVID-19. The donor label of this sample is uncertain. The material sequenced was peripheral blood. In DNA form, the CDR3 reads TGTGCCAGCAGCGAAGGAGGCAGAGTCTACGAGCAGTACTTC. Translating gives CASSEGGRVYEQYF.